A single sample gave rise to the 30 T cell receptor beta chains below, sequenced in a study of OX40 agonist ivuxolimab in advanced cancers. The repertoire was sequenced with immunoSEQ multiplex PCR; TCRdb's copy has only in-frame clones and lacks some. The sample yields 55,000 to 70,000 clones, roughly 86% seen once. Sequencing used CD4+ or CD8+ T cells sorted from blood, obtained in a trial of the OX40 agonist ivuxolimab. Source of these receptors: an adult with an advanced solid tumor such as melanoma, head and neck, liver or kidney cancer.

This clone was detected once. For the CDR3, the DNA is TGTGCCAGCGTAGAGGCAGGGGGAGGCACTGAAGCTTTCTTT. It codes for CASVEAGGGTEAFF. The chain uses TRBV6-6 and TRBJ1-1, with TRBD1 matching over 7 bases. The CDR3 loop spans 14 amino acids. Trimming took 8 bases from V and 4 from J; bases not matched to a gene: 10. Germline V lookup: CDR1 MNHNY, CDR2 SVGAGI (reference sequence).

The rearrangement uses TRBV7-2 and TRBJ1-5; D is ambiguous. CDR3 length equals 14 residues. In germline, CDR1 is SGHTA, CDR2 FQGNSA. Trimming took off 1 base at V and 7 bases at J, with 11 bases between the two ends. CDR3 protein: CASSLGQVRQPQHF. The CDR3 DNA sequence: TGTGCCAGCAGCTTAGGGCAGGTCAGACAGCCCCAGCATTTT.

The chain has TRBV7-9 and TRBJ1-6; tentative D call: TRBD1 (5 bases). Trimming left V 9 bases short and J 6 bases short, with 21 bases between. CDR1 and CDR2 from the germline V gene are SEHNR and FQNEAQ (reference sequence). The CDR3 has 16 residues. CDR3 protein: CASSLVGGGGNSPLHF. The CDR3 coding sequence is TGTGCCAGTTCGCTAGTGGGGGGTGGAGGTAATTCACCCCTCCACTTT.

The J gene is TRBJ1-4, the V gene TRBV7-2; tentatively, D is TRBD1 (5 bases). Germline V gene lookup returns CDR1 SGHTA and CDR2 FQGNSA. The CDR3 length is 14 residues. V lost 1 base to trimming and J lost 7 bases, with 10 bases between them. This chain's CDR3 is CASSLGTRAEKLFF. The CDR3 region has the DNA TGTGCCAGCAGCTTAGGGACAAGGGCTGAAAAACTGTTTTTT.

V and J are TRBV11-1 and TRBJ1-2; no firm D call. The germline V gene has CDR1 SGHAT and CDR2 FQDESV (reference sequence). The CDR3 has 14 residues. The germline V and J ends were trimmed by 0 bases and 6 bases, with 11 bases remaining between them. This CDR3 is CASSLARGEDGYTF. DNA for the CDR3: TGTGCCAGCAGCTTAGCGCGGGGAGAGGATGGCTACACCTTC. The variable domain in full, with the rest retrieved from reference TRBV11-1 and TRBJ1-2, is EAEVAQSPRYKITEKSQAVAFWCDPISGHATLYWYRQILGQGPELLVQFQDESVVDDSQLPKDRFSAERLKGVDSTLKIQPAELGDSAMYLCASSLARGEDGYTFGSGTRLTVV.

The V call is TRBV6-1, the J call TRBJ2-2; D is unclear. V was trimmed by 7 bases and J by 2 bases, leaving 11 bases between them. The CDR3 length is 14 residues. The germline CDR1 and CDR2 sequences are MNHNS and SASEGT. CDR3: CASITSVNTGELFF. CDR3 bases: TGTGCCAGCATCACGTCGGTTAACACCGGGGAGCTGTTTTTT.

This chain uses TRBV5-1 with TRBJ2-3; 10 bases match TRBD1. This CDR3 has 14 residues. CDR1 and CDR2 from the germline V gene are SGHRS and YFSETQ. V gave up 4 bases and J gave up 5 bases; unmatched junction bases: 4. This chain's CDR3 is CASSDRGRGDTQYF. CDR3 in DNA: TGCGCCAGCAGCGACAGGGGGCGCGGAGATACGCAGTATTTT.

This clone has more than one count but fewer than ten. The chain recombines TRBV19 with TRBJ2-5, with 7 bases matching TRBD1. Per the germline V gene, CDR1 is LNHDA and CDR2 is SQIVND (reference sequence). CDR3 length: 15 amino acids. The J segment lost 5 bases and the V segment lost 5 bases, leaving 11 bases of the junction unmatched. The CDR3 DNA is TGTGCCAGTAGTTACCACAGGGGCGCCGGGGAGACCCAGTACTTC. It encodes CASSYHRGAGETQYF.

The V call is TRBV4-2, the J call TRBJ2-7, with 8 bases fitting TRBD2. Trimming took 6 bases from V and 0 from J; bases not matched to a gene: 19. CDR1 is LGHNA and CDR2 is YNFKEQ in the germline V gene. This CDR3 region has 19 residues. CDR3 in amino acids: CASRGRSGGLFLNSYEQYF. CDR3 sequence (DNA): TGTGCCAGCAGAGGGAGAAGCGGGGGCCTTTTCCTAAACTCCTACGAGCAGTACTTC.

The chain employs TRBV6-5 and TRBJ1-1; tentative D call: TRBD1 (6 bases). Germline V CDR1 and CDR2: MNHEY, SVGAGI. Trimming took off 5 bases at V and 5 bases at J, with 18 bases between the two ends. The CDR3 spans 15 residues. CDR3 DNA: TGTGCCAGCAGTAGAGGGGGTAACGAAAGGACTGAAGCTTTCTTT. Its translation: CASSRGGNERTEAFF.

V is TRBV6-1 and J is TRBJ2-7; 8 bases line up with TRBD2. Germline lookup yields CDR1 MNHNS and CDR2 SASEGT. V lost 8 bases, J lost 5 bases, and 5 bases stayed unmatched. This CDR3 has 12 amino acids. Here the CDR3 DNA reads TGTGCCAGCCGGGGGGGTAAGGACGAGCAGTACTTC. Its translation: CASRGGKDEQYF.

The chain joins TRBV27 to TRBJ2-7; D uncertain. The length of the CDR3 is 12 residues. Germline V CDR1 and CDR2: MNHEY, SMNVEV (reference sequence). The V and J ends lost 4 bases and 3 bases respectively, with 7 bases between them. For the CDR3, the DNA is TGTGCCAGCAGTTCCTCCCTCTACGAGCAGTACTTC. Translated, it gives CASSSSLYEQYF.

This clone was seen only a few times. The CDR3 sequence is CAWSVDSLSGESTGYTF. CDR3 in DNA: TGTGCCTGGAGTGTAGACTCGCTAAGCGGGGAGTCTACTGGCTACACCTTC. The chain employs TRBV30 and TRBJ1-2; D is ambiguous. This CDR3 region has 17 residues. The ends were cut back, 0 bases at V and 7 bases at J, with 24 bases in the middle. Germline V CDR1 and CDR2: GTSNPN, SVGIG (reference sequence). Filled out from reference TRBV30 and TRBJ1-2, the complete variable domain reads SQTIHQWPATLVQPVGSPLSLECTVEGTSNPNLYWYRQAAGRGLQLLFYSVGIGQISSEVPQNLSASRPQDRQFILSSKKLLLSDSGFYLCAWSVDSLSGESTGYTFGSGTRLTVV.

The chain joins TRBV5-4 to TRBJ1-1, with D hard to call. There are 12 residues in the CDR3. Germline V gives CDR1 SGHNT, CDR2 YYREEE (reference sequence). V lost 0 bases and J lost 7, with 7 bases in between. The CDR3 loop reads CASSLVSREAFF. CDR3 nucleotides: TGTGCCAGCAGCTTGGTTTCACGTGAAGCTTTCTTT.

A single count supports this clone. This chain links TRBV18 with TRBJ1-1; D ambiguous. The ends were cut back, 0 bases at V and 5 bases at J, with 10 bases in the middle. Germline loops: CDR1 KGHSH, CDR2 LQKENI. The CDR3 loop spans 14 amino acids. DNA for the CDR3: TGTGCCAGCTCACCACCAGCGGTTGGAACTGAAGCTTTCTTT. Encoded protein: CASSPPAVGTEAFF.

The rearrangement links TRBV19 to TRBJ1-1, with D possibly matching TRBD1 (6 bases). Trimming cost V 7 bases and J 7 bases, with 13 bases left between them. The CDR3 runs to 12 residues. Looked up from germline, CDR1 is LNHDA and CDR2 is SQIVND (reference sequence). The DNA of the CDR3 is TGTGCCAGTACCCTCCAGGGGAGTGAAGCTTTCTTT. Translating gives CASTLQGSEAFF.

The chain is built from TRBV4-2 and TRBJ1-2; 9 bases match TRBD1. Unmatched junction bases numbered 18, after V lost 2 bases and J lost 8 bases. This CDR3 is 18 amino acids long. Germline CDR1 LGHNA, CDR2 YNFKEQ. CDR3 DNA sequence: TGTGCCAGCAGCCAACCCCGGACAGGGGCCGCGGGGGAGGCAGGCTACACCTTC. Its translation is CASSQPRTGAAGEAGYTF.

The rearrangement links TRBV5-6 to TRBJ1-6, with 7 positions matching TRBD1. The V gene end was trimmed by 4 bases and the J gene end by 5 bases; junction bases not matched to a gene: 6. Germline V lookup: CDR1 SGHDT, CDR2 YYEEEE. This CDR3 has 15 residues. Here the CDR3 DNA reads TGTGCCAGCAGCCAGACAGGGAGGGATAATTCACCCCTCCACTTT. Amino acids: CASSQTGRDNSPLHF.

The chain has TRBV6-5 and TRBJ1-2; TRBD1 aligns across 8 bases. CDR1 and CDR2 from the germline V gene are MNHEY and SVGAGI. With V trimmed by 4 bases and J by 1 base, 8 bases remained unmatched. The CDR3 spans 16 residues. CDR3 coding DNA: TGTGCCAGCAGTTCAGAAAGGACAGGGATTAACTATGGCTACACCTTC. It encodes CASSSERTGINYGYTF.

J is TRBJ2-3 and V is TRBV27; D is unclear. The CDR3 is 13 residues long. The germline V gene encodes CDR1 MNHEY and CDR2 SMNVEV (reference sequence). V lost 3 bases, J lost 3 bases, and 7 bases lay in between. The CDR3: CASSLAETDTQYF. In DNA form, the CDR3 reads TGTGCCAGCAGTTTGGCTGAGACAGATACGCAGTATTTT.

V gene TRBV7-6 combines with J gene TRBJ2-7; 7 bases agree with TRBD1. The CDR3 covers 15 residues. CDR1 SGHVS and CDR2 FNYEAQ come from the germline V gene. The junction had 10 bases not matched to a gene; V was cut back by 5 bases and J by 3 bases. CDR3 region: CASSPIGGSVYEQYF. CDR3 DNA: TGTGCCAGCAGCCCCATAGGGGGCTCTGTCTACGAGCAGTACTTC.

This rearrangement joins TRBV7-9 to TRBJ1-3; a possible D gene is TRBD1 (5 bases). The germline CDR1 and CDR2 sequences are SEHNR and FQNEAQ (reference sequence). This CDR3 has 14 residues. V lost 1 base and J 3 bases, leaving 7 bases between the germline ends. CDR3: CASSLGGLGNTIYF. The CDR3 region has the DNA TGTGCCAGCAGCTTAGGGGGCCTTGGAAACACCATATATTTT.

The chain employs TRBV19 and TRBJ1-5; D call uncertain. Germline V gene data show CDR1 as LNHDA and CDR2 as SQIVND (reference sequence). The CDR3 spans 14 residues. Trimming took off 8 bases at V and 2 bases at J, with 13 bases between the two ends. The CDR3 loop is CASRSFNGNQPQHF. Here the CDR3 DNA reads TGTGCCAGTCGATCATTTAACGGCAATCAGCCCCAGCATTTT.

This rearrangement joins TRBV19 to TRBJ1-1; no firm D call. V was shortened by 3 bases and J by 3 bases, with 8 bases between the two germline ends. Germline CDR1 reads LNHDA; CDR2 reads SQIVND (reference sequence). The CDR3 extends over 13 amino acids. This chain's CDR3 is CASSMGTYTEAFF. CDR3 nucleotides: TGTGCCAGTAGTATGGGTACTTACACTGAAGCTTTCTTT. Filled out from reference TRBV19 and TRBJ1-1, the complete variable domain reads DGGITQSPKYLFRKEGQNVTLSCEQNLNHDAMYWYRQDPGQGLRLIYYSQIVNDFQKGDIAEGYSVSREKKESFPLTVTSAQKNPTAFYLCASSMGTYTEAFFGQGTRLTVV.

The rearrangement uses TRBV4-1 and TRBJ2-1; tentative D call: TRBD1 (5 bases). Trimming took off 3 bases at V and 7 bases at J, with 22 bases between the two ends. The CDR3 has 17 amino acids. Germline V gene lookup returns CDR1 MGHRA and CDR2 YSYEKL. The DNA of the CDR3 is TGCGCCAGCAGCCACGCACTCGGCAGGGCCAAATCGAATGAGCAGTTCTTC. Encoded protein: CASSHALGRAKSNEQFF.

This clone has only a few counts. The chain combines TRBV7-8 with TRBJ1-6; TRBD1 is a possible D gene (5 bases). The CDR3 runs to 14 residues. V was trimmed by 10 bases and J by 8 bases, leaving 18 bases between them. Germline V lookup: CDR1 SGHVS, CDR2 FQNEAQ. This chain's CDR3 is CAIQEGQADSPLHF. DNA for the CDR3: TGTGCCATCCAGGAAGGACAAGCAGATTCACCCCTCCACTTT.

The chain combines TRBV27 with TRBJ1-3, with a possible D match to TRBD1 (5 bases). The V gene's germline CDR1 is MNHEY and CDR2 SMNVEV (reference sequence). The CDR3 is made up of 15 amino acids. Trimming cost V 2 bases and J 2 bases, with 10 bases left between them. CDR3 sequence reads: CASSLRAGTGNTIYF. The CDR3 DNA reads TGTGCCAGCAGTTTAAGAGCAGGGACTGGAAACACCATATATTTT.

The chain links TRBV5-4 to TRBJ1-2; D might be TRBD1 (6 bases). V shed 4 bases and J shed 2 bases, with 12 bases lying between them. CDR1 and CDR2 from the germline V gene are SGHNT and YYREEE (reference sequence). The CDR3 loop spans 14 amino acids. The CDR3 bases are TGTGCCAGCAGCCCCCAGGACAGCAACTATGGCTACACCTTC. Residues: CASSPQDSNYGYTF. Variable domain in full (rest from reference TRBV5-4 and TRBJ1-2): ETGVTQSPTHLIKTRGQQVTLRCSSQSGHNTVSWYQQALGQGPQFIFQYYREEENGRGNFPPRFSGLQFPNYSSELNVNALELDDSALYLCASSPQDSNYGYTFGSGTRLTVV.

The gene calls are TRBV7-2 and TRBJ1-4; TRBD1 agrees at 9 bases. J lost 7 bases, V lost 3 bases, and 6 bases had no gene match. Germline-derived CDR1 and CDR2 are SGHTA and FQGNSA. This CDR3 has 15 amino acids. The CDR3 DNA sequence: TGTGCCAGCAGCTTTACAGGGGGCGCAGCTGAAAAACTGTTTTTT. Its protein is CASSFTGGAAEKLFF.

The chain couples TRBV9 to TRBJ2-7; the D gene could be TRBD1 or TRBD2 (5 bases each). The CDR3 runs to 15 residues. Germline V CDR1 and CDR2: SGDLS, YYNGEE. V was pared by 3 bases and J by 2 bases, with 15 bases between. The CDR3: CASSGGPGTAYEQYF. CDR3 coding DNA: TGTGCCAGCAGCGGCGGTCCCGGGACGGCCTACGAGCAGTACTTC.